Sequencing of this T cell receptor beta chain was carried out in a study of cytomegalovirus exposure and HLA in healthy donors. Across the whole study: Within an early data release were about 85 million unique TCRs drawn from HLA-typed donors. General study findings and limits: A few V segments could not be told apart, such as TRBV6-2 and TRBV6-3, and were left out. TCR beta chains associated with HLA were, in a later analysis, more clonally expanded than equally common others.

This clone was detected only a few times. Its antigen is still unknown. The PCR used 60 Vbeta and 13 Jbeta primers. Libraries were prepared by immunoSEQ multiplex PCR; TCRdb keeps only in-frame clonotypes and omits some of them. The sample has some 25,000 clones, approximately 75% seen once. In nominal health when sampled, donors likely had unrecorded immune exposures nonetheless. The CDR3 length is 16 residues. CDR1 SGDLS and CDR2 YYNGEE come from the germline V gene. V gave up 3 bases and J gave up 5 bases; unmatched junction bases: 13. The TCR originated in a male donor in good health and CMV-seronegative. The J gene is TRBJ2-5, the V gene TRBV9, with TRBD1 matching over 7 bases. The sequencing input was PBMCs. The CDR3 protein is CASSETSGGSLETQYF. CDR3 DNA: TGTGCCAGCAGCGAGACGTCAGGGGGTTCCCTTGAGACCCAGTACTTC. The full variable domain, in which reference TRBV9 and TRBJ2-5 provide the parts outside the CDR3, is DSGVTQTPKHLITATGQRVTLRCSPRSGDLSVYWYQQSLDQGLQFLIQYYNGEERAKGNILERFSAQQFPDLHSELNLSSLELGDSALYFCASSETSGGSLETQYFGPGTRLLVL.